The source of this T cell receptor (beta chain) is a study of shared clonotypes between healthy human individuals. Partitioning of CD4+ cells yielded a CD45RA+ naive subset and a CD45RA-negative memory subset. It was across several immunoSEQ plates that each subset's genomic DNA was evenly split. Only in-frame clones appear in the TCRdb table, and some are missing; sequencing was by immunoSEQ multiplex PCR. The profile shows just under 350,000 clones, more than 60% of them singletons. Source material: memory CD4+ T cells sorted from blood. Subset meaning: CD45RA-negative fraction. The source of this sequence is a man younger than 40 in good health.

The CDR3 reads CASSGVWDRSSGETQYF. The CDR3 DNA reads TGTGCCAGCAGTGGGGTTTGGGACAGGTCCTCTGGAGAGACCCAGTACTTC. This sequence joins TRBV25-1 and TRBJ2-5; 8 nucleotides align to TRBD1. V was pared by 4 bases and J by 4 bases, with 14 bases of the junction left unmatched. This CDR3 contains 17 residues. Germline CDR1 reads MGHDK; CDR2 reads SYGVNS. Complete variable domain (other parts from reference TRBV25-1 and TRBJ2-5): EADIYQTPRYLVIGTGKKITLECSQTMGHDKMYWYQQDPGMELHLIHYSYGVNSTEKGDLSSESTVSRIRTEHFPLTLESARPSHTSQYLCASSGVWDRSSGETQYFGPGTRLLVL.